This TCR beta chain is drawn from a study of Ad26.COV2.S vaccination and SARS-CoV-2 variants. The overall study: Among those in the COV1001 Ad26.COV2.S trial arm was the donor.

The junction had 5 bases not matched to a gene; V was cut back by 1 base and J by 5 bases. The germline V gene has CDR1 KGHSH and CDR2 LQKENI. The CDR3 loop spans 15 amino acids. Indicated treatment: roughly 20 received Ad26.COV2.S at low or high dose, single or two shots; 5 received placebo; per-sample allocation not given. Samples came from day 63 after the first vaccine or placebo injection. Profiling relied on immunoSEQ multiplex PCR, and the TCRdb table lists in-frame clones only, not all of them. The sample lists a few hundred thousand clones; about nine tenths were seen once. The specimen was peripheral blood, collected in a trial of Ad26.COV2.S vaccine versus placebo. The chain has TRBV18 and TRBJ2-5, with 9 bases identical to TRBD1. The sequence was collected from a person aged 18 to 59 who received the Ad26.COV2.S COVID-19 vaccine or a placebo. The CDR3 is CASSPQTGGGETQYF. CDR3 sequence (DNA): TGTGCCAGCTCACCACAAACAGGGGGCGGCGAGACCCAGTACTTC.